These T cell receptor beta chains were read from a single sample in a study of cytomegalovirus exposure and HLA in healthy donors. The repertoire was sequenced with immunoSEQ multiplex PCR; TCRdb's copy has only in-frame clones and lacks some. The table lists about 150,000 clones, 80% to 85% of them singletons. The sequenced material came from PBMCs. Receptors were obtained from a woman in her forties or fifties in good health and CMV-seropositive. CDR3s include the opening cysteine and the closing phenylalanine or tryptophan. Each record gives: V gene, clone size, D gene, J gene, CDR3 protein, CDR3 DNA. The D gene is left open where the match is weak. The size entry is marked missing in some rows and otherwise reads once, few, many or a size class.

TRBV19,-,-,TRBJ1-5,CASSMSGVGGDQPQHF,TGTGCCAGTAGTATGTCGGGGGTAGGAGGGGATCAGCCCCAGCATTTT
TRBV7-9,-,-,TRBJ2-3,CASSLYGGTADTQYF,TGTGCCAGCAGCTTATATGGGGGCACGGCAGATACGCAGTATTTT
TRBV27,-,-,TRBJ1-1,CASSAHRENTEAFF,TGTGCCAGCAGTGCCCACAGGGAAAACACTGAAGCTTTCTTT
TRBV6-1,-,TRBD1,TRBJ1-1,CASGTGGQAFF,TGTGCCAGCGGGACAGGGGGACAAGCTTTCTTT
TRBV7-9,few,-,TRBJ2-1,CASSSGQYNEQFF,TGTGCCAGCAGCTCCGGACAGTACAATGAGCAGTTCTTC
TRBV28,-,-,TRBJ1-1,CASNVGGNTEAFF,TGTGCCAGCAACGTAGGAGGGAACACTGAAGCTTTCTTT
TRBV11-2,-,TRBD1,TRBJ2-3,CASSSEVGRGQKDTQYF,TGTGCCAGCAGCTCAGAGGTCGGCAGGGGGCAGAAAGATACGCAGTATTTT
TRBV4-3,once,TRBD2,TRBJ2-5,CASSQDSRTSGGTQETQYF,TGCGCCAGCAGCCAAGATTCGCGCACTAGCGGGGGGACCCAAGAGACCCAGTACTTC
TRBV6-1,-,TRBD1,TRBJ1-4,CASSATGGVSEKLFF,TGTGCCAGCAGTGCCACAGGGGGCGTGAGTGAAAAACTGTTTTTT
TRBV13,few,-,TRBJ2-3,CASSYYALGPGTIDTQYF,TGTGCCAGCAGCTACTACGCCCTGGGGCCCGGCACGATAGATACGCAGTATTTT
TRBV19,-,TRBD1,TRBJ1-5,CASRRTGGGGAPQHF,TGTGCCAGTAGACGGACAGGGGGCGGGGGGGCCCCCCAGCATTTT
TRBV15,-,-,TRBJ1-4,CATSARYNEKLFF,TGTGCCACCAGCGCCAGGTATAATGAAAAACTGTTTTTT
TRBV19,once,-,TRBJ2-5,CASSRDSYQETQYF,TGTGCCAGTTCCCGAGACAGTTACCAAGAGACCCAGTACTTC
TRBV19,-,TRBD2,TRBJ2-3,CASSNRAGEPDTQYF,TGTGCCAGTAGTAATCGAGCGGGGGAGCCAGATACGCAGTATTTT
TRBV10-2,-,-,TRBJ2-3,CASSGLVTSTDTQYF,TGCGCCAGCAGTGGACTAGTTACTAGCACAGATACGCAGTATTTT
TRBV5-8,-,TRBD2,TRBJ2-1,CASSWGLAGDNEQFF,TGTGCCAGCAGCTGGGGCCTAGCGGGAGACAATGAGCAGTTCTTC
TRBV2,-,TRBD2,TRBJ2-4,CASSVSGNRNIQYF,TGTGCCAGCAGTGTTAGCGGGAATAGAAACATTCAGTACTTC
TRBV6-6,few,-,TRBJ1-4,CASTNPATNEKLFF,TGTGCCAGCACTAATCCTGCAACTAATGAAAAACTGTTTTTT
TRBV27,-,-,TRBJ1-1,CASSLFQEANTEAFF,TGTGCCAGCAGTTTATTCCAGGAAGCGAACACTGAAGCTTTCTTT
TRBV6-5,-,-,TRBJ1-5,CASSPYLRSNQPQHF,TGTGCCAGCAGTCCCTATTTGAGGAGCAATCAGCCCCAGCATTTT
TRBV4-1,-,TRBD1,TRBJ1-2,CASSQGGQGLYGYTF,TGCGCCAGCAGCCAAGGGGGACAGGGCCTGTATGGCTACACCTTC
TRBV6-5,-,TRBD1,TRBJ2-7,CASSPRTGRIYEQYF,TGTGCCAGCAGTCCCCGGACAGGACGAATCTACGAGCAGTACTTC